This passage covers 17 T cell receptor beta chains from one sample sequenced in a study of blood T cell repertoires in COVID-19 (dated by TCRdb to about 2020). The library relied on the immunoSEQ multiplex PCR assay. TCRdb carries this immuneACCESS record with in-frame sequences only. Its versions omit some clonotypes, under half of them owing to an unresolved V gene in the studies checked, with the rest unexplained. This sample has approximately 220,000 clones in its table, and about four fifths of those were observed once. The ten largest clones take up approximately 1.2% of the sample. The material sequenced was PBMCs or T cells enriched from blood (not recorded which). The receptors were gathered from a middle-aged woman with acute COVID-19.

The chain uses TRBV5-5 and TRBJ1-1; 9 bases fit TRBD1. Germline V gene lookup returns CDR1 SGHKS and CDR2 YYEKEE (reference sequence). Trimming at V came to 3 bases and at J to 1 base, leaving 10 bases not matched to a gene. The CDR3 loop spans 17 amino acids. CDR3 coding DNA: TGTGCCAGCAGCTCCCTCGGACAGGGGAAGGCGAACACTGAAGCTTTCTTT. Its translation: CASSSLGQGKANTEAFF.

V and J are TRBV19 and TRBJ1-5; possibly TRBD1 for D (5 bases). The CDR3 covers 16 residues. CDR1 LNHDA and CDR2 SQIVND come from the germline V gene (reference sequence). V shed 6 bases and J shed 0 bases, with 15 bases lying between them. As DNA, the CDR3 is TGTGCCAGTAGGTTAGGGGCCGGGTATAGCAATCAGCCCCAGCATTTT. This codes for CASRLGAGYSNQPQHF. Full variable domain (rest looked up from reference TRBV19 and TRBJ1-5): DGGITQSPKYLFRKEGQNVTLSCEQNLNHDAMYWYRQDPGQGLRLIYYSQIVNDFQKGDIAEGYSVSREKKESFPLTVTSAQKNPTAFYLCASRLGAGYSNQPQHFGDGTRLSIL.

The V call is TRBV7-2, the J call TRBJ2-5; the D is unclear. Germline loops: CDR1 SGHTA, CDR2 FQGNSA. The ends were cut back, 2 bases at V and 1 base at J, with 5 bases in the middle. The length of the CDR3 is 13 residues. CDR3 residues: CASSLPRQETQYF. In nucleotides, the CDR3 is TGTGCCAGCAGCTTACCTCGCCAAGAGACCCAGTACTTC.

V usage is TRBV12-3 or TRBV12-4 and J usage is TRBJ2-1; TRBD1 matches 9 bases. The junction had 4 bases not matched to a gene; V was cut back by 6 bases and J by 7 bases. This CDR3 spans 13 amino acids. The CDR3 reads CASRAQGANEQFF. CDR3 sequence (DNA): TGTGCCAGCAGGGCACAGGGGGCAAATGAGCAGTTCTTC.

This chain joins TRBV10-3 and TRBJ2-1; the match to TRBD2 covers 10 bases. The CDR3 consists of 14 residues. Germline CDR1 is ENHRY and CDR2 is SYGVKD. V was clipped by 10 bases and J by 8 bases; unmatched bases: 11. The CDR3 loop is CATSSSGSVDEQFF. The DNA of the CDR3 is TGTGCCACATCGTCTAGCGGGAGTGTTGATGAGCAGTTCTTC.

This chain connects TRBV6-5 to TRBJ2-1; 7 bases align to TRBD2. The trim removed 0 bases at V and 10 bases at J, leaving 6 bases unmatched. Germline V CDR1 and CDR2: MNHEY, SVGAGI. The CDR3 length is 14 residues. In nucleotides, the CDR3 is TGTGCCAGCAGTTACTCGGCTAGCGGACGAGAGCAGTTCTTC. Its translation is CASSYSASGREQFF.

The rearrangement uses TRBV18 and TRBJ1-5; a weak D match, TRBD1 (5 bases). Germline V lookup: CDR1 KGHSH, CDR2 LQKENI. CDR3 length equals 16 residues. Trimming removed 2 bases at V and 3 bases at J, with 14 bases between. CDR3 region: CASSPTIGTINQPQHF. CDR3 bases: TGTGCCAGCTCACCAACAATCGGGACTATCAATCAGCCCCAGCATTTT. The full variable domain, completed using reference TRBV18 and TRBJ1-5, is NAGVMQNPRHLVRRRGQEARLRCSPMKGHSHVYWYRQLPEEGLKFMVYLQKENIIDESGMPKERFSAEFPKEGPSILRIQQVVRGDSAAYFCASSPTIGTINQPQHFGDGTRLSIL.

This clone has a single count. The chain has TRBV3-1 (or the pseudogene TRBV3-2) and TRBJ2-7; 7 positions agree with TRBD1. V dropped 6 bases and J dropped 5; count of bases not matched to a gene: 7. Germline V gene sequence: CDR1 LGHDT, CDR2 YNNKEL (reference sequence). This CDR3 has 13 residues. DNA for the CDR3: TGTGCCAGCAGTTCCAGGGGGAGCAACGAGCAGTACTTC. It specifies CASSSRGSNEQYF.

J is TRBJ1-2 and V is TRBV4-3; D is uncertain. The germline V gene encodes CDR1 LGHNA and CDR2 YSLEER. Trimming shortened V by 1 base and J by 8 bases, and 14 bases separated the two germline ends. The CDR3 is 14 amino acids. CDR3 in amino acids: CASSQGIRSGGYTF. As DNA, the CDR3 is TGCGCCAGCAGCCAAGGGATCCGGTCGGGGGGCTACACCTTC.

This clone has more than one count but fewer than ten. V is TRBV23-1 and J is TRBJ1-3; 7 positions agree with TRBD1. TRBV23-1 is treated as an ORF (open reading frame) with a function not yet certain. The CDR3 consists of 15 residues. The junction had 5 bases not matched to a gene; V was cut back by 3 bases and J by 3 bases. CDR3 protein: CASSHNRGLGNTIYF. CDR3 coding DNA: TGCGCCAGCAGTCACAACAGGGGCCTTGGAAACACCATATATTTT.

This clone was seen only a few times. The CDR3 DNA reads TGTGCCAGCAGCCTGTGGACAGGGGGCAGCTACGAGCAGTACTTC. Its translation is CASSLWTGGSYEQYF. The rearrangement links TRBV4-2 to TRBJ2-7; 11 positions agree with TRBD1. CDR1 is LGHNA, CDR2 YNFKEQ, per germline. The junction had 5 bases not matched to a gene; V was cut back by 4 bases and J by 3 bases. This CDR3 is built from 15 residues.

The chain is built from TRBV11-2 and TRBJ1-1; D not resolved. V lost 0 bases and J lost 1, with 9 bases in between. From germline, CDR1 is SGHAT and CDR2 FQNNGV. There are 15 residues in the CDR3. The CDR3 region has the DNA TGTGCCAGCAGCTTAGATTTCCGGGAGAACACTGAAGCTTTCTTT. This codes for CASSLDFRENTEAFF.

The rearrangement joins TRBV5-8 to TRBJ1-1; 7 nucleotides agree with TRBD1. V trimming: 1 base; J trimming: 1 base; junction bases outside the gene matches: 10. The CDR3 has 17 amino acids. The germline V gene encodes CDR1 SGHTS and CDR2 YDEGEE. The CDR3, as DNA: TGTGCCAGCAGCTTGCTACAGGGGACAATCGCGAACACTGAAGCTTTCTTT. It encodes CASSLLQGTIANTEAFF.

The rearrangement joins TRBV5-1 to TRBJ1-2, with D perhaps matching TRBD1 (5 bases). This CDR3 is built from 14 residues. Germline assignment: CDR1 SGHRS and CDR2 YFSETQ. V lost 0 bases, J lost 4 bases, and 10 bases lay in between. The CDR3 coding sequence is TGCGCCAGCAGCTTGGAGGGCAGGGCCTATGGCTACACCTTC. This gives the protein CASSLEGRAYGYTF.

This clone has a handful of counts. The chain carries TRBV19 and TRBJ1-1; no firm D call. The CDR3 is made up of 13 amino acids. Trimming left V 5 bases short and J 0 bases short, with 7 bases between. Germline CDR1 reads LNHDA; CDR2 reads SQIVND (reference sequence). CDR3 in amino acids: CASSFNMNTEAFF. In nucleotides, the CDR3 is TGTGCCAGTAGTTTTAATATGAACACTGAAGCTTTCTTT.

The chain joins TRBV5-1 to TRBJ2-5; the match to TRBD1 covers 9 bases. The germline V gene encodes CDR1 SGHRS and CDR2 YFSETQ. The V gene end was trimmed by 3 bases and the J gene end by 1 base; junction bases not matched to a gene: 4. The CDR3 has 15 amino acids. The CDR3 coding sequence is TGCGCCAGCAGCTCGACAGGGGGTCCCCAAGAGACCCAGTACTTC. Residues: CASSSTGGPQETQYF.

Here the CDR3 DNA reads TGTGCCAGCAGATTGACAGGGGATAATGAAAAACTGTTTTTT. Encoded protein: CASRLTGDNEKLFF. The rearrangement uses TRBV5-6 and TRBJ1-4; 8 bases are a match to TRBD1. V lost 5 bases to trimming and J lost 4 bases; unmatched junction nucleotides: 4. CDR3 length: 14 residues. The germline V gene has CDR1 SGHDT and CDR2 YYEEEE.